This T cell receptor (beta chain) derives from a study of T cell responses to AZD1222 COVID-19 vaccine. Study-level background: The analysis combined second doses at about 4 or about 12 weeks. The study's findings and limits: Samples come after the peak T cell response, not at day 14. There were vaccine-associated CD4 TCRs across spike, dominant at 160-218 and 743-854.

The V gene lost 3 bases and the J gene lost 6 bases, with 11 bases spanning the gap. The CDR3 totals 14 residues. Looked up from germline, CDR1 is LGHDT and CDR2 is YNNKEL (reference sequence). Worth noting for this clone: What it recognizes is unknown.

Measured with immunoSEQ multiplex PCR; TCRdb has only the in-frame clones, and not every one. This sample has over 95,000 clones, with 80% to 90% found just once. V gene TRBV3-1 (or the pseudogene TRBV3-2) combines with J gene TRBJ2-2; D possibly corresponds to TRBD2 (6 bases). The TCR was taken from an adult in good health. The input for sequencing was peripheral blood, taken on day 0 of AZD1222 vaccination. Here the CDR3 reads CASSQGGSAGELFF. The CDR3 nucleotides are TGTGCCAGCAGCCAGGGGGGAAGTGCCGGGGAGCTGTTTTTT.